The 9 T cell receptor beta chains below come from one sample, sequenced in a study of T cells in Graves' hyperthyroidism and ophthalmopathy. Template material for amplifying TCR beta CDR3 regions consisted of RNA transcripts. HTBI primers drove first-round RT-PCR of the TCR CDR3. From the multiplex PCR reads, TCRdb called clonotypes with MiXCR, one entry per CDR3 protein. The data hold hundreds of thousands of distinct CDR3 sequences, with 14% observed a single time. Material: blood. These receptors came from a woman aged 18-29 years with Graves' hyperthyroidism.

The chain links TRBV12-3 or TRBV12-4 to TRBJ1-1; 8 bases match TRBD1. Trimming at V came to 8 bases and at J to 4 bases, leaving 9 bases not matched to a gene. This CDR3 has 14 amino acids. CDR3 amino acids: CASRVRGLSTEAFF. The CDR3 DNA reads as TGTGCCAGCCGTGTCAGGGGGCTAAGCACTGAAGCTTTCTTT.

This clonotype was seen at least ten times. The V call is TRBV28, the J call TRBJ2-5; D is perhaps TRBD1 or TRBD2 (5 bases each). This CDR3 is 13 amino acids long. Trimming shortened V by 3 bases and J by 5 bases, and 10 bases separated the two germline ends. The germline CDR1 and CDR2 sequences are MDHEN and SYDVKM. CDR3 in DNA: TGTGCCAGCAGTTTCGGGGCCGCCGAGACCCAGTACTTC. Encoded protein: CASSFGAAETQYF.

The chain couples TRBV7-2 to TRBJ2-7; possibly TRBD1 for D (6 bases). Germline CDR1 and CDR2: SGHTA and FQGNSA. V lost 2 bases and J 0 bases, leaving 11 bases between the germline ends. The CDR3 totals 15 residues. The CDR3 coding sequence is TGTGCCAGCAGCTTACCGGACAGAAGCTCCTACGAGCAGTACTTC. It translates to CASSLPDRSSYEQYF.

The rearrangement joins TRBV20-1 to TRBJ1-1, with D tentatively TRBD1 (5 bases). The germline CDR1 and CDR2 sequences are DFQATT and SNEGSKA (reference sequence). Trimming shortened V by 0 bases and J by 1 base, and 12 bases separated the two germline ends. The CDR3 runs 15 residues. CDR3 sequence (DNA): TGCAGTGCTAGAGATTTTGGGGCTTCGAACACTGAAGCTTTCTTT. Translated, it gives CSARDFGASNTEAFF.

This clonotype was seen repeatedly, ten times or more. J is TRBJ2-7 and V is TRBV18, with unresolved D. The CDR3 covers 14 residues. Trimming cost V 0 bases and J 4 bases, with 10 bases left between them. Germline lookup yields CDR1 KGHSH and CDR2 LQKENI. CDR3 amino acids: CASSPPRSPYEQYF. The CDR3 DNA follows: TGTGCCAGCTCACCACCCAGATCGCCGTACGAGCAGTACTTC.

J is TRBJ2-1 and V is TRBV25-1; possible D gene TRBD1, 6 bases. The CDR3 totals 16 residues. Deletions cut 3 bases from V and 1 base from J, with 13 bases between. From germline, CDR1 is MGHDK and CDR2 SYGVNS. This CDR3 is CASSDQDSGSYNEQFF. CDR3 bases: TGTGCCAGCAGTGACCAGGACAGTGGGTCCTACAATGAGCAGTTCTTC.

V usage is TRBV7-3 and J usage is TRBJ1-1; 7 positions agree with TRBD1. With V trimmed by 8 bases and J by 1 base, 7 bases remained unmatched. There are 14 residues in the CDR3. The germline CDR1 and CDR2 sequences are SGHTA and FQGTGA. This CDR3 is CASGTGTENTEAFF. As DNA, the CDR3 is TGTGCCAGCGGAACCGGGACAGAGAACACTGAAGCTTTCTTT.

This clonotype was picked up a small number of times. The J gene is TRBJ1-2, the V gene TRBV4-1; D remains unclear. The CDR3 length is 15 residues. V shed 0 bases and J shed 4 bases, with 12 bases lying between them. Germline V gene lookup returns CDR1 MGHRA and CDR2 YSYEKL. In DNA, the CDR3 is TGCGCCAGCAGCCAAGAACCGGGGTTGATCTATGGCTACACCTTC. This gives the protein CASSQEPGLIYGYTF.

As regards this clonotype: The germline gene is not matched at one end of the junction; a read error may be the cause. The gene calls are TRBV4-1 and TRBJ1-2; 11 nucleotides align to TRBD1. The CDR3 is made up of 16 amino acids. Germline V CDR1 and CDR2: MGHRA, YSYEKL. The CDR3 DNA reads as TGCGCCAGCAACCAAGGACGGGACAGGGGGGACTATGGCTACACCTTC. This gives the protein CASNQGRDRGDYGYTF.